Here is one T cell receptor beta chain with its context. From germline, CDR1 is KGHSH and CDR2 LQKENI. This CDR3 is 15 amino acids long. Losses at the gene ends were 2 bases for V and 0 bases for J; bases not matched to a gene: 2. The data belong to a study of blood T cell repertoires in COVID-19. Data came from immunoSEQ multiplex PCR; TCRdb stores just in-frame clones and leaves some out. The table includes 200,000 to 300,000 clones, around 92% detected once. The chain links TRBV18 to TRBJ2-3; 7 bases align to TRBD2. The material sequenced was peripheral blood. This receptor was taken from a person aged 18-29 years with COVID-19, enrolled during active disease. The CDR3 sequence: CASSPKAGSTDTQYF. DNA of the CDR3: TGTGCCAGCTCACCAAAAGCGGGGAGCACAGATACGCAGTATTTT.